Given below is one TCR beta chain in context. After removal of 5 bases from V and 6 bases from J, the junction contained 6 bases not matched to a gene. CDR1 and CDR2 from the germline V gene are LNHDA and SQIVND (reference sequence). The CDR3 length is 14 residues. Generated by immunoSEQ multiplex PCR, the TCRdb table keeps only in-frame clones and is missing some. The sample includes about 40,000 clones, roughly nine tenths seen only once; the top ten take 0.7% to 1%. The data derive from a study of T cell changes during pregnancy in multiple sclerosis. The sequence derives from a female donor with multiple sclerosis, enrolled in a pregnancy study. This chain connects TRBV19 to TRBJ1-4; 7 bases agree with TRBD1. The sequencing used CD4+ T cells from peripheral blood mononuclear cells, collected before pregnancy. CDR3 in DNA: TGTGCCAGTAGTCGCTGGGACAGCTATGAAAAACTGTTTTTT. This codes for CASSRWDSYEKLFF. Full variable domain (missing parts from reference TRBV19 and TRBJ1-4): DGGITQSPKYLFRKEGQNVTLSCEQNLNHDAMYWYRQDPGQGLRLIYYSQIVNDFQKGDIAEGYSVSREKKESFPLTVTSAQKNPTAFYLCASSRWDSYEKLFFGSGTQLSVL.